The next 4 T cell receptor beta chains were all read from a single sample in a study of blood T cells in healthy people across ages. Together with a sample-barcoded 5' primer, a J-beta primer mix was included in a second PCR lasting roughly 6 to 12 cycles. TCRdb re-called the 5' RACE reads through MiXCR, storing one row per CDR3 protein. This table has some 550,000 distinct CDR3 sequences, less than 60% appearing once. Sequences were obtained from blood. The receptors were sampled from a man aged 80 or over in good health.

This clonotype was detected ten times or more. The V call is TRBV6-6, the J call TRBJ2-7, with D possibly being TRBD1 (6 bases). The CDR3 sequence is 13 residues long. The V gene's germline CDR1 is MNHNY and CDR2 SVGAGI (reference sequence). Trimming stripped 10 bases from V and 4 bases from J, with 17 bases between. The DNA for the CDR3 is TGTGCCACCATGAGGGGGACACCATACGAGCAGTACTTC. Translated: CATMRGTPYEQYF.

This chain uses TRBV29-1 with TRBJ2-7; 8 bases match TRBD2. Germline-derived CDR1 and CDR2 are SQVTM and ANQGSEA. V shed 3 bases and J 5 bases; nucleotides not matched to a gene: 9. The CDR3 consists of 14 residues. The CDR3 protein is CSVEGAGGVDEQYF. The CDR3 DNA reads as TGCAGCGTTGAGGGCGCGGGAGGAGTCGACGAGCAGTACTTC.

The chain employs TRBV29-1 and TRBJ2-3; D possibly matches TRBD1 or TRBD2 (7 bases each). The V gene lost 2 bases and the J gene lost 2 bases, with 17 bases spanning the gap. The CDR3 consists of 16 residues. Germline CDR1 reads SQVTM; CDR2 reads ANQGSEA. In DNA, the CDR3 is TGCAGCGTTGAATCCCAGGGGGGGGGACTCACAGATACGCAGTATTTT. Translation gives CSVESQGGGLTDTQYF.

Worth noting for this clonotype: The germline gene is not matched at one end of the junction; a read error may be the cause. The genes are TRBV6-2 or TRBV6-3 and TRBJ2-1; 9 nucleotides match TRBD2. The germline CDR1 and CDR2 sequences are MNHEY and SVGEGT. This CDR3 region has 17 residues. The CDR3 sequence is CASSSYGRGGFYIEQFF. The CDR3 DNA reads as TGTGCCAGCAGTTCCTATGGGCGGGGGGGGTTCTACATTGAGCAGTTCTTC.